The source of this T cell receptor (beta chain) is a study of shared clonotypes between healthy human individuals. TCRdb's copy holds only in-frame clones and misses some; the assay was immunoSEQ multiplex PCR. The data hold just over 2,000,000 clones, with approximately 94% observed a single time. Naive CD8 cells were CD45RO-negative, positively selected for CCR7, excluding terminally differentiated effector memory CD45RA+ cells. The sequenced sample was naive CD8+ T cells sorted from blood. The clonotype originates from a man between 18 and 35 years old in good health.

Here the CDR3 reads CASSPDREREQPQHF. CDR3 bases: TGTGCCAGCAGCCCGGACAGGGAAAGGGAGCAGCCCCAGCATTTT. This rearrangement joins TRBV5-8 to TRBJ1-5; the match to TRBD1 covers 8 bases. The CDR3 has 15 amino acids. Germline V CDR1 and CDR2: SGHTS, YDEGEE. Trimming cost V 4 bases and J 7 bases; bases outside gene matches: 10.